This TCR beta chain is from a study of shared clonotypes between healthy human individuals (dated by TCRdb to the early 2020s). Regarding the research as a whole: The cohort included three men and a couple of women between 18 and 49 years of age. Leukapheresis yielded between about 0.9 and 10 billion PBMCs per donor. Blood TCR repertoires of five healthy adults were deeply sequenced to estimate repertoire size and the extent of clonotype sharing between individuals. Different laboratories and diverse techniques were used to prepare libraries and sequence TCR repertoires, to increase sequencing depth and limit assay-specific biases. For each donor, three plates each were used for CD4 naive and CD4 memory, two plates were used for CD8 naive, and one plate was used for CD8 memory. Points the paper makes about the study in general: Higher generation probabilities were observed for clonotypes shared by all four sorted-subset donors than for non-shared clonotypes. Sampling was restricted to blood, and TCR repertoires in tissues likely differ from the TCR repertoires found in blood. Around 5.4% of naive CD4, approximately 3.7% of naive CD8, approximately 2.2% of memory CD4, and approximately 0.4% of memory CD8 clonotypes were shared across several donors. The small number of donors limited the genetic and exposure-history diversity represented. Rarefaction of sorted-subset datasets indicated incomplete sequencing despite the large sequencing depth. Naive subsets generally had larger estimated clonotype richness than memory subsets. Based on pairwise subsampling, the degree of clonotype sharing among donors was expected to be affected by sequencing depth.

Concerning this clone: Its specific antigen is unknown. The sample holds no much larger clone one base away, and base qualities are not on file.

Donors were healthy HIV-negative adults with no recently reported acute infections or vaccinations. Only Caucasian adults living in Nashville, Tennessee, USA were represented among the donors. CD4+ T cells were enriched through magnetic negative selection, after which naive cells were positively selected on CD45RA and the remaining negative fraction served as the memory subset. After blood collection by leukapheresis, PBMCs were isolated using Ficoll-Histopaque density gradient centrifugation and then cryopreserved in the vapor phase of liquid nitrogen. Analytical flow cytometry was used to check the purity and quantity of each magnetically sorted T cell population. Genomic DNA was isolated from every sorted fraction and measured by UV absorbance on a Nanodrop 2000c. Using the deep immunoSEQ assay, TCR CDR3 regions were amplified from genomic DNA by multiplex PCR. Extracted genomic DNA from each cell subset was spread evenly across all wells of several immunoSEQ 96-well plates, with each plate serving as a replicate. Each replicate PCR for sorted subsets received roughly 200 ng genomic DNA, equal to roughly 30,000 T cell genomes. Purified libraries were measured with a Qubit 3.0 fluorometer, size-checked on a Bioanalyzer 2100, and measured again with the KAPA Library Quantification kit. Each immunoSEQ 96-well plate was sequenced on its own single-read 150-cycle Illumina NextSeq 550 flow cell. In the source study's methods: Because only junctional sequences without quality scores were contained in the immunoSEQ output, filtering matching that applied to full-length reads could not be performed. To assign V/J genes and CDR3, sequences were annotated using PyIR, a Python wrapper for IgBLAST v1.9, with IMGT germline references. Reads were removed for weak V/J assignments (E-value above 1e-6), missing CDR3, stop codons, out-of-frame junctions, or ambiguous translated residues. A V3J clonotype was defined by an identical inferred V gene, J gene, and CDR3 amino acid sequence. The percentage overlap between two repertoires was calculated by dividing the number of shared unique clonotypes by the size of the smaller repertoire. Richness of each repertoire was evaluated using RTK rarefaction, the Chao1 estimator, and Recon v2.1 estimates of unobserved clonotypes. Generation probabilities were computed with OLGA for all TCRbeta clonotypes obtained by the gDNA method from a few donors. The clones in this table, taken by TCRdb from immuneACCESS, are in-frame only. Not every clone is retained; where verified, under half of the shortfall comes from an unresolved V gene, and the cause of the rest is unknown. V and J calls and clone size are as listed in that table; D and trimming were resolved from the DNA. The table for this sample lists 2 million to 2.5 million clones; more than 85% of them were counted only once. Clones ranked in the top ten supply about 0.41% of the sample.

The germline V gene specifies MDHEN as CDR1 and SYDVKM as CDR2. The junction shows trimming of 4 bases on V and 1 base on J, and the gene matches do not reach 15 bases of it. The CDR3 measures 20 amino acids from cysteine to phenylalanine. The read is trimmed to its CDR3 DNA, 60 bases read in frame from base 1. The sequenced sample consisted of naive CD4+ T cells from PBMCs. The cell subset or site tag for this specimen amounts to: CD45RA+ positively selected. The TCR originated in a man aged 18-30 years in good health. Some clones in this sample may be carry-over from other donors' samples. Here the chain combines TRBV28 and TRBJ2-1, with TRBD2 identical over 11 junction bases. The CDR3 protein is CASSSRLAGKVGRSYNEQFF. The DNA is as follows: TGTGCCAGCAGTTCTCGACTAGCGGGAAAGGTGGGACGGTCCTACAATGAGCAGTTCTTC.